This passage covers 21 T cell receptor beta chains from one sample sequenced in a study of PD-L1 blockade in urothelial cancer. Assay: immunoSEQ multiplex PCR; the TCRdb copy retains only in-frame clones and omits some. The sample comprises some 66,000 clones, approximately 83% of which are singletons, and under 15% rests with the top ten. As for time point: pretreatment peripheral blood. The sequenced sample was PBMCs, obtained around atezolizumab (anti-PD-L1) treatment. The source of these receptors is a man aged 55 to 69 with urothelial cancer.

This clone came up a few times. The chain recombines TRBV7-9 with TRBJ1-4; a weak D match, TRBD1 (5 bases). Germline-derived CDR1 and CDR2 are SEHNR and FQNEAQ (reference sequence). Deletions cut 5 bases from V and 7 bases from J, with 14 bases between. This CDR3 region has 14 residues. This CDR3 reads CASSRGGVGEKLFF. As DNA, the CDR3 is TGTGCCAGCAGCCGCGGGGGTGTGGGTGAAAAACTGTTTTTT.

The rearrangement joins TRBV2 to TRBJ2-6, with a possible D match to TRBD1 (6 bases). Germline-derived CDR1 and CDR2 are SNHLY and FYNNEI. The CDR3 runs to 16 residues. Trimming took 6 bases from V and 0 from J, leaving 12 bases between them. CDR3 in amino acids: CASRATGNSGANVLTF. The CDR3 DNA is TGTGCCAGCAGGGCCACAGGGAACTCTGGGGCCAACGTCCTGACTTTC.

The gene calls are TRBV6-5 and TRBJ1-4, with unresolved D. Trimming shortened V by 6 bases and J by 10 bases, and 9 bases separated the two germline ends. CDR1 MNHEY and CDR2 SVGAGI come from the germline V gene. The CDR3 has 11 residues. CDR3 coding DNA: TGTGCCAGCAGGCAGATTGGAAAACTGTTTTTT. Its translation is CASRQIGKLFF.

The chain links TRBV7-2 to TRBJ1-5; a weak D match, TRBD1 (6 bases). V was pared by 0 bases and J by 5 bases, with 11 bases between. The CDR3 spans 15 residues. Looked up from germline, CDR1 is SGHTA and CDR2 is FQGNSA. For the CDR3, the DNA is TGTGCCAGCAGCTTAGCGGGGGACACAGATCAGCCCCAGCATTTT. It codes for CASSLAGDTDQPQHF. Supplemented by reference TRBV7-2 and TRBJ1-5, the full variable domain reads GAGVSQSPSNKVTEKGKDVELRCDPISGHTALYWYRQSLGQGLEFLIYFQGNSAPDKSGLPSDRFSAERTGGSVSTLTIQRTQQEDSAVYLCASSLAGDTDQPQHFGDGTRLSIL.

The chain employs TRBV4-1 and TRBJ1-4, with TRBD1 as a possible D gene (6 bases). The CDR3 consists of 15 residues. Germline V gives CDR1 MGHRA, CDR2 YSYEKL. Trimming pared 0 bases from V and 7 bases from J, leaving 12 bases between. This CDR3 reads CASSQEGRGFEKLFF. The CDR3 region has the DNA TGCGCCAGCAGCCAAGAGGGCAGGGGTTTTGAAAAACTGTTTTTT.

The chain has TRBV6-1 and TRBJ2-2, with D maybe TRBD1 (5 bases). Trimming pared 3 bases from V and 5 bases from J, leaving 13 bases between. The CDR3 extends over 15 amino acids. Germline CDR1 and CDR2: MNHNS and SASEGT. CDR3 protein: CASSEWQGRTGELFF. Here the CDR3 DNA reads TGTGCCAGCAGTGAGTGGCAGGGTCGTACCGGGGAGCTGTTTTTT.

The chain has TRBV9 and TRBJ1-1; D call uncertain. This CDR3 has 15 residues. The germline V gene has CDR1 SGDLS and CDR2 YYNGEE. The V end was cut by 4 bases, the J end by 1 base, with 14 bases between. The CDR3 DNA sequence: TGTGCCAGCAGCACCAGCGGACGGCCGAACACTGAAGCTTTCTTT. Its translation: CASSTSGRPNTEAFF.

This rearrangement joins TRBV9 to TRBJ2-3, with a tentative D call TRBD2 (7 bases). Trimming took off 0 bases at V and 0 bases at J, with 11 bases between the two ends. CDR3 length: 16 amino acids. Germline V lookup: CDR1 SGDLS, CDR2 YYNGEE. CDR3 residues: CASSVVGGLSTDTQYF. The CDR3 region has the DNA TGTGCCAGCAGCGTAGTGGGGGGGCTGAGCACAGATACGCAGTATTTT.

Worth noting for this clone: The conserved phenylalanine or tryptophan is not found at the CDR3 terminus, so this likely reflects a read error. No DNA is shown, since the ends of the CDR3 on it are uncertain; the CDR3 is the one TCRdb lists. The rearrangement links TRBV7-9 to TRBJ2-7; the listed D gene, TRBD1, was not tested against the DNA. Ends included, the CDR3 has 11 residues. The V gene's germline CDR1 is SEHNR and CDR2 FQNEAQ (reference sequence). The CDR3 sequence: CASSPGTGLYL.

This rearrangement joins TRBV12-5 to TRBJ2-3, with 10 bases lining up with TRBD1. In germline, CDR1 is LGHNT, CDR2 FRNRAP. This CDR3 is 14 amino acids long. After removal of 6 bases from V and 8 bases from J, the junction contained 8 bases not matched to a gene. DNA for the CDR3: TGTGCTAGTGGGATGACAGGGGGCGTATTTACGCAGTATTTT. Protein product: CASGMTGGVFTQYF.

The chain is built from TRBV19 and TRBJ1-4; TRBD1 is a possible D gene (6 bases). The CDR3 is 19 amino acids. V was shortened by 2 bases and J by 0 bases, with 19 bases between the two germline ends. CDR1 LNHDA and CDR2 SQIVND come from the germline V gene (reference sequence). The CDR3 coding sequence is TGTGCCAGTAGTATAACCGGGACATACACCGGAGCAACTAATGAAAAACTGTTTTTT. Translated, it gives CASSITGTYTGATNEKLFF.

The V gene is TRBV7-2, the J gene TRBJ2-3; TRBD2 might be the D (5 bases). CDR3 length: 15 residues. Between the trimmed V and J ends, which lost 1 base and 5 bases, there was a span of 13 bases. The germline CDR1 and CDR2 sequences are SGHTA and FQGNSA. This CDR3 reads CASSLVGSREDTQYF. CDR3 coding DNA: TGTGCCAGCAGCTTAGTCGGCTCCCGGGAAGATACGCAGTATTTT. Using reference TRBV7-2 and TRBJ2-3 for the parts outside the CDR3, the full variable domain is GAGVSQSPSNKVTEKGKDVELRCDPISGHTALYWYRQSLGQGLEFLIYFQGNSAPDKSGLPSDRFSAERTGGSVSTLTIQRTQQEDSAVYLCASSLVGSREDTQYFGPGTRLTVL.

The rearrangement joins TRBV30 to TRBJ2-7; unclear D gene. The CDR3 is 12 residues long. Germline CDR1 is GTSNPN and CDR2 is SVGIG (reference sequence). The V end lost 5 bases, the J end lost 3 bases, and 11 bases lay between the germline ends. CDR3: CAWRLSLYEQYF. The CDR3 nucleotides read TGTGCCTGGCGACTCAGTCTCTACGAGCAGTACTTC. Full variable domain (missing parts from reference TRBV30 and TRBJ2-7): SQTIHQWPATLVQPVGSPLSLECTVEGTSNPNLYWYRQAAGRGLQLLFYSVGIGQISSEVPQNLSASRPQDRQFILSSKKLLLSDSGFYLCAWRLSLYEQYFGPGTRLTVT.

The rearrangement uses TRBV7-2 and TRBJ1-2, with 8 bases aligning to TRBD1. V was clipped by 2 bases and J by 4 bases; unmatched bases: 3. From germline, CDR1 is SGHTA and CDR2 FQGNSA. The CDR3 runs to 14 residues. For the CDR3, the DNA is TGTGCCAGCAGCTTACCAGGGGGCGGCTATGGCTACACCTTC. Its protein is CASSLPGGGYGYTF.

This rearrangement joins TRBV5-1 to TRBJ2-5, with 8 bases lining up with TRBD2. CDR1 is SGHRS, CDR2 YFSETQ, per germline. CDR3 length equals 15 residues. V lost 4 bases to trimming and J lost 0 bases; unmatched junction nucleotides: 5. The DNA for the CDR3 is TGCGCCAGCAGCCTCTCGACTAGCGACCAAGAGACCCAGTACTTC. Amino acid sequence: CASSLSTSDQETQYF.

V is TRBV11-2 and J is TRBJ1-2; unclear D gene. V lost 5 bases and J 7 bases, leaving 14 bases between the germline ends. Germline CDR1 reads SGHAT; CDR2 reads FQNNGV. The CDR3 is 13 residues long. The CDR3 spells CASSGLGLGGYTF. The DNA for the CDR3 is TGTGCCAGCAGCGGCCTGGGCCTGGGTGGCTACACCTTC.

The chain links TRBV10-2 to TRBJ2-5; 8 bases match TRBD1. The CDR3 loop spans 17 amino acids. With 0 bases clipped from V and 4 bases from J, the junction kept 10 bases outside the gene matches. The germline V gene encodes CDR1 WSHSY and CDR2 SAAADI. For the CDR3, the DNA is TGCGCCAGCAGTGAGTCAGGCGGACAGGGCGTGGGAGAGACCCAGTACTTC. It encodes CASSESGGQGVGETQYF.

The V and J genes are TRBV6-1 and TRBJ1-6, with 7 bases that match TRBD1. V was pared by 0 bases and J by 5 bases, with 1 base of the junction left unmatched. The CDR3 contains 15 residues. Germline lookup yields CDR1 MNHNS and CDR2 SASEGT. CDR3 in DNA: TGTGCCAGCAGTGAAGCTGGGACAGATAATTCACCCCTCCACTTT. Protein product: CASSEAGTDNSPLHF.

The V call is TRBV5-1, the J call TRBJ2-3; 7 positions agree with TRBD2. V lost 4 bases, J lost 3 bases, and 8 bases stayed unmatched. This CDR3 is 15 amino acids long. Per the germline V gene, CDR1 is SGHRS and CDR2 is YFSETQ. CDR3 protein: CASSREAVGTDTQYF. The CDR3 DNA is TGCGCCAGCAGCCGGGAGGCGGTTGGGACAGATACGCAGTATTTT.

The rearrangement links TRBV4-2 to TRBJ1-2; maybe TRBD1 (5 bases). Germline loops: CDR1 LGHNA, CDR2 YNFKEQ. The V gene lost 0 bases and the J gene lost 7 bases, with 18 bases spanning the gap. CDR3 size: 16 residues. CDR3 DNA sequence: TGTGCCAGCAGCCAAGAAAGGGGCAGGTTGGGCGCTGGCTACACCTTC. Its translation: CASSQERGRLGAGYTF.

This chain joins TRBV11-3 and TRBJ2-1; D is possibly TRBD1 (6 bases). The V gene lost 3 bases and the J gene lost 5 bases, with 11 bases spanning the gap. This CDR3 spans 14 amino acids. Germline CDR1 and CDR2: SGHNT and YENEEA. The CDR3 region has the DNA TGTGCCAGCAGCTTGGCAGGGGTACACAATGAGCAGTTCTTC. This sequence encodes CASSLAGVHNEQFF.